This T cell receptor beta chain stems from a study of intratumoral heterogeneity in liver cancer. Study background: Patients were mostly male, median age about 57 years.

The CDR3 consists of 14 residues. V was cut by 0 bases and J by 5 bases, with 9 bases left in between. Germline V lookup: CDR1 SGHNT, CDR2 YYREEE (reference sequence). Produced via immunoSEQ multiplex PCR; TCRdb's table is partial and in-frame only. In the table there are just over 20,000 clones, around 67% of which are singletons. Sampled areas showed no macroscopic evidence of necrosis or hemorrhage. This sequence was found in a woman aged 70-85 years with hepatocellular carcinoma. The sequencing here drew on tumor-adjacent normal tissue, taken before any cancer treatment. The chain is built from TRBV5-4 and TRBJ2-1; D remains unclear. Here the CDR3 DNA reads TGTGCCAGCAGCTTGGTTGCAGGAAACAATGAGCAGTTCTTC. Encoded protein: CASSLVAGNNEQFF. The entire variable domain, with the rest obtained from reference TRBV5-4 and TRBJ2-1, is as follows: ETGVTQSPTHLIKTRGQQVTLRCSSQSGHNTVSWYQQALGQGPQFIFQYYREEENGRGNFPPRFSGLQFPNYSSELNVNALELDDSALYLCASSLVAGNNEQFFGPGTRLTVL.